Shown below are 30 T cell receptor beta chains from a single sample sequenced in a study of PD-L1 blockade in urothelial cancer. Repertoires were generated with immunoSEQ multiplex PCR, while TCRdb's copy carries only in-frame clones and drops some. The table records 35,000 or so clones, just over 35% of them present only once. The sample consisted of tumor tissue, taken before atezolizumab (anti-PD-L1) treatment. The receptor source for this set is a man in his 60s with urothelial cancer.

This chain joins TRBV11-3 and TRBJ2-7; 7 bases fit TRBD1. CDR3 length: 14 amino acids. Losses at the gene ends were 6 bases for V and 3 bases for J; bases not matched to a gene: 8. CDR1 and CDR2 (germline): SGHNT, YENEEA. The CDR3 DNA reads TGTGCCAGCAGTTCTGGACAGGACAGCTACGAGCAGTACTTC. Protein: CASSSGQDSYEQYF.

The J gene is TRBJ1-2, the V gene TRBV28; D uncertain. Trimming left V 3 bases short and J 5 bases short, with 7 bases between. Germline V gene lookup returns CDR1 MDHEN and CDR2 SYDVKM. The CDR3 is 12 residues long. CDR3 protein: CASSFSAYGYTF. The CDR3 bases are TGTGCCAGCAGTTTTTCCGCTTATGGCTACACCTTC.

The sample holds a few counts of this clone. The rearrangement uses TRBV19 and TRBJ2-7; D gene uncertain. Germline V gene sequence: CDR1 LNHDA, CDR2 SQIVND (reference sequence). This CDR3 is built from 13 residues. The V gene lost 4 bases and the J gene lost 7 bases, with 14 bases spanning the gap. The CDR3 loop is CASSTNPPIEQYF. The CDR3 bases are TGTGCCAGTAGTACCAACCCACCTATTGAGCAGTACTTC.

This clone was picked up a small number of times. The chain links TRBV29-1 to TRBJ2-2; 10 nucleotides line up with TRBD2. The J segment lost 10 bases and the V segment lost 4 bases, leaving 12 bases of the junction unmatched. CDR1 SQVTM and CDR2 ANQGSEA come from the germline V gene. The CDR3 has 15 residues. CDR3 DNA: TGCAGCGTTGCGAAAAGACTAGCGGGCGGGTTGGAGCTGTTTTTT. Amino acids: CSVAKRLAGGLELFF.

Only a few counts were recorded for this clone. CDR3 loop: CASSWGQGTYNEQFF. The CDR3 DNA is TGTGCCAGCAGCTGGGGACAGGGGACCTACAATGAGCAGTTCTTC. This chain uses TRBV7-7 with TRBJ2-1; 10 bases map to TRBD1. The trim removed 4 bases at V and 2 bases at J, leaving 2 bases unmatched. CDR3 length: 15 amino acids. Germline CDR1 SSHAT, CDR2 FNYEAQ (reference sequence).

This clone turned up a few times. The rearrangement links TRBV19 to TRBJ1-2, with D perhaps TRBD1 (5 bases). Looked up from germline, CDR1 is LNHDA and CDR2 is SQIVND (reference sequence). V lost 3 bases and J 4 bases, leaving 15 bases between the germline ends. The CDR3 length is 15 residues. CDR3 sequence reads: CASSMVQEGSYGYTF. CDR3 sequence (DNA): TGTGCCAGTAGTATGGTACAGGAAGGTTCCTATGGCTACACCTTC.

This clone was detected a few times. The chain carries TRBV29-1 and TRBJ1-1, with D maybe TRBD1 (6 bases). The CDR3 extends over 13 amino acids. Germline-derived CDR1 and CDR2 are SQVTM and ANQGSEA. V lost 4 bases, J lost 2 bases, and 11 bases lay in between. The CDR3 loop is CSVASQGNTEAFF. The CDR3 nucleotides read TGCAGCGTTGCTTCACAGGGTAACACTGAAGCTTTCTTT.

CDR3 loop: CASSQALNTEAFF. The CDR3 nucleotides read TGTGCCAGCAGCCAAGCTCTGAACACTGAAGCTTTCTTT. The V gene is TRBV14, the J gene TRBJ1-1; D is uncertain. The CDR3 covers 13 residues. The germline V and J ends were trimmed by 1 base and 0 bases, with 3 bases remaining between them. Looked up from germline, CDR1 is SGHDN and CDR2 is FVKESK.

The CDR3 bases are TGTGCCAGCAGTGGCTGGGGACAAGGAAACACCATATATTTT. Protein sequence: CASSGWGQGNTIYF. The V call is TRBV25-1, the J call TRBJ1-3, with D possibly being TRBD1 (6 bases). The CDR3 is 14 amino acids. V gave up 4 bases and J gave up 4 bases, with 11 bases separating them. Germline V gives CDR1 MGHDK, CDR2 SYGVNS.

The CDR3 here is CATEGQAGNTDTQYF. CDR3 in DNA: TGTGCCACTGAGGGACAAGCGGGGAACACAGATACGCAGTATTTT. V gene TRBV15 combines with J gene TRBJ2-3, with TRBD2 as a possible D gene (7 bases). This CDR3 contains 15 residues. With 9 bases removed from V and 2 bases from J, the gap between germline ends came to 18 bases. CDR1 is LNHNV, CDR2 YYDKDF, per germline (reference sequence).

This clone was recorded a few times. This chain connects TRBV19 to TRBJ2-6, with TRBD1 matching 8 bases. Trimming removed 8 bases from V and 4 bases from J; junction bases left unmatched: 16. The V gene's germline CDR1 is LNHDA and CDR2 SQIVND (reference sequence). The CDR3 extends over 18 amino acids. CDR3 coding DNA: TGTGCCAGTGAAACCGGGACAGGACCTTTCTCAGGGGCCAACGTCCTGACTTTC. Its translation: CASETGTGPFSGANVLTF.

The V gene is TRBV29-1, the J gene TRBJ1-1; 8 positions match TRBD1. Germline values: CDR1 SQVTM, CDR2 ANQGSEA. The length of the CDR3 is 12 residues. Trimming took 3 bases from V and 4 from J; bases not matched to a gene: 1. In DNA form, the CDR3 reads TGCAGCGTTGACGACAGGGGCACTGAAGCTTTCTTT. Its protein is CSVDDRGTEAFF.

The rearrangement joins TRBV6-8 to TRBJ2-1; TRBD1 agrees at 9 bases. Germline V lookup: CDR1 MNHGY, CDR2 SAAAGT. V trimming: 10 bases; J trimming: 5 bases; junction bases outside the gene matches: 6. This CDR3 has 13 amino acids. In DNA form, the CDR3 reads TGTGCCATCAACAGGGGGCTTAACAATGAGCAGTTCTTC. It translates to CAINRGLNNEQFF.

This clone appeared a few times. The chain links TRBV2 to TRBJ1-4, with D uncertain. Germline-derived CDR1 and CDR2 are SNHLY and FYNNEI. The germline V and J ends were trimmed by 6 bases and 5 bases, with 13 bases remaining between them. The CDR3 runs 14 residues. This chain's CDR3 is CASSSGSQNEKLFF. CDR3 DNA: TGTGCCAGCAGCTCCGGGTCCCAAAATGAAAAACTGTTTTTT.

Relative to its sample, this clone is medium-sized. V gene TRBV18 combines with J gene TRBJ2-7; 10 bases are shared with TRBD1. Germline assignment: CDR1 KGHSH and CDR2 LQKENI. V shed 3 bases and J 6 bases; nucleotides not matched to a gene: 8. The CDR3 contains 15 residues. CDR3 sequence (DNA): TGTGCCAGCTCACCTCCGGGACAGGGGATAGGCGAGCAGTACTTC. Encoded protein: CASSPPGQGIGEQYF.

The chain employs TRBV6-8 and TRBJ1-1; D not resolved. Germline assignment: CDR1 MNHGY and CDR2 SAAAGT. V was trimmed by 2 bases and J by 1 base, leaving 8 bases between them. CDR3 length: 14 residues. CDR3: CASSYEGWNTEAFF. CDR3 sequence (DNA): TGTGCCAGCAGTTACGAGGGTTGGAACACTGAAGCTTTCTTT.

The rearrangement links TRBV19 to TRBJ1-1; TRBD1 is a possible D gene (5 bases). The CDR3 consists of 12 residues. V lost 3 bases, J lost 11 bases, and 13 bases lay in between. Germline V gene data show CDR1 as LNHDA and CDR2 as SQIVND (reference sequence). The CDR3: CASSITGTSAFF. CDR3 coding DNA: TGTGCCAGTAGTATTACCGGGACTTCGGCTTTCTTT. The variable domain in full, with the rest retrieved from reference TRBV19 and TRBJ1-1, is DGGITQSPKYLFRKEGQNVTLSCEQNLNHDAMYWYRQDPGQGLRLIYYSQIVNDFQKGDIAEGYSVSREKKESFPLTVTSAQKNPTAFYLCASSITGTSAFFGQGTRLTVV.

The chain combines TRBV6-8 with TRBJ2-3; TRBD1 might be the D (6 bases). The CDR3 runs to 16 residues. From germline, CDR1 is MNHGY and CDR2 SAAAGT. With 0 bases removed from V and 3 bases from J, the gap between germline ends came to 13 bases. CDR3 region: CASSYSGSTGTDTQYF. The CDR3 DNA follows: TGTGCCAGCAGTTACTCTGGGTCAACAGGGACAGATACGCAGTATTTT.

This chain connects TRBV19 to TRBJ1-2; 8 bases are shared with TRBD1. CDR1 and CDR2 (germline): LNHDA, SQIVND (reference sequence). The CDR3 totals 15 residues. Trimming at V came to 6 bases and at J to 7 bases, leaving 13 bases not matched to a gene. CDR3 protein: CASRPGGASSSGYTF. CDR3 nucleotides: TGTGCCAGTAGGCCAGGGGGCGCTTCTAGCTCTGGCTACACCTTC. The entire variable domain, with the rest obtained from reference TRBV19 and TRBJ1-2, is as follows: DGGITQSPKYLFRKEGQNVTLSCEQNLNHDAMYWYRQDPGQGLRLIYYSQIVNDFQKGDIAEGYSVSREKKESFPLTVTSAQKNPTAFYLCASRPGGASSSGYTFGSGTRLTVV.

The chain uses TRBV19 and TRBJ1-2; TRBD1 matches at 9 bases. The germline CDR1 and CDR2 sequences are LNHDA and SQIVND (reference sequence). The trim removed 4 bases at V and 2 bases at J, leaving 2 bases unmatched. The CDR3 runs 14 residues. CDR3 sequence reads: CASSRTGVNYGYTF. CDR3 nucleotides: TGTGCCAGTAGTAGGACAGGGGTGAACTATGGCTACACCTTC.

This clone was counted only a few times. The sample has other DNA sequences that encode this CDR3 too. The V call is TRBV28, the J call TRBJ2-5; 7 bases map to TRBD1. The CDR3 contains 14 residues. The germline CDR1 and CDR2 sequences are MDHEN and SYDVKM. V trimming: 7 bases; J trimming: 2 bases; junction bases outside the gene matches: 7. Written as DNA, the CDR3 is TGTGCCAGCACCCCGGGACAGACGCAAGAGACCCAGTACTTC. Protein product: CASTPGQTQETQYF.

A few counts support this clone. CDR3 in amino acids: CASSQDRGRINEKLFF. The CDR3, as DNA: TGTGCCAGCAGCCAAGACAGGGGGCGGATTAATGAAAAACTGTTTTTT. V is TRBV14 and J is TRBJ1-4; 8 bases line up with TRBD1. The germline V gene has CDR1 SGHDN and CDR2 FVKESK. The CDR3 loop spans 16 amino acids. Germline trimming cut 0 bases from V and 4 bases from J; bases unmatched to any gene: 4.

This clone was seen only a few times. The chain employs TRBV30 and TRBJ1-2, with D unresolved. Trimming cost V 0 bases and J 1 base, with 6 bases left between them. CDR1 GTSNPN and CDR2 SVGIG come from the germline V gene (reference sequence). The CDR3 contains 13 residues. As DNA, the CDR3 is TGTGCCTGGAGTGTTCTGTTTAACTATGGCTACACCTTC. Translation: CAWSVLFNYGYTF.

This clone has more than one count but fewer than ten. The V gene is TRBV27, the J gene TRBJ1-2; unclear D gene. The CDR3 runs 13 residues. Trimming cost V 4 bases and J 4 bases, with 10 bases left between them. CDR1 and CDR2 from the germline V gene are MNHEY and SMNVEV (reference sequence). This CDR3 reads CASSSQVSYGYTF. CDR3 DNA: TGTGCCAGCAGTTCGCAGGTTTCCTATGGCTACACCTTC.

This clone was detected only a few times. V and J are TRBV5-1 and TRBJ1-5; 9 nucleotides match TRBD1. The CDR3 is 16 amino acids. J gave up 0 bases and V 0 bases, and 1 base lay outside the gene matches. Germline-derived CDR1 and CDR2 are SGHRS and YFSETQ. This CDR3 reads CASSLGQGDSNQPQHF. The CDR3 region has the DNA TGCGCCAGCAGCTTGGGACAGGGGGATAGCAATCAGCCCCAGCATTTT. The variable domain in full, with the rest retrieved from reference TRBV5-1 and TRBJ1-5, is KAGVTQTPRYLIKTRGQQVTLSCSPISGHRSVSWYQQTPGQGLQFLFEYFSETQRNKGNFPGRFSGRQFSNSRSEMNVSTLELGDSALYLCASSLGQGDSNQPQHFGDGTRLSIL.

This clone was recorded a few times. As DNA, the CDR3 is TGCGCCAGCAGCCAAACCCGAGAGGACCAGGTTCTAGCCAAAAACATTCAGTACTTC. It yields the protein CASSQTREDQVLAKNIQYF. The V and J genes are TRBV4-1 and TRBJ2-4; no reliable D call. This CDR3 region has 19 residues. Germline lookup yields CDR1 MGHRA and CDR2 YSYEKL. V was clipped by 2 bases and J by 0 bases, with 20 bases between them.

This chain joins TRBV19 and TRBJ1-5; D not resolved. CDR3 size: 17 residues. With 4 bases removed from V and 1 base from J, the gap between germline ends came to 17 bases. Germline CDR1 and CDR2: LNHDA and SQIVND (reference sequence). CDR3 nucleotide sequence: TGTGCCAGTAGTAACTCCGGAGGGAGCTACAGCAATCAGCCCCAGCATTTT. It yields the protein CASSNSGGSYSNQPQHF.

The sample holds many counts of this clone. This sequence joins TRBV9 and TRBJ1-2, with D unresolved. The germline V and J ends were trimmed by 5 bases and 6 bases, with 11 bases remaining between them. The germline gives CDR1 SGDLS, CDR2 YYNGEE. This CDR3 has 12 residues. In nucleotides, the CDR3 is TGTGCCAGCAGTCAAACTAGCCATGGCTACACCTTC. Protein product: CASSQTSHGYTF.

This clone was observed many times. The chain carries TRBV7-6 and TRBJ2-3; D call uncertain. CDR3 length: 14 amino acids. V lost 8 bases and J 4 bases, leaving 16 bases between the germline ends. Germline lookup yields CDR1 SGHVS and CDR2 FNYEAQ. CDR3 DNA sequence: TGTGCCAGCGCCGCGGCTCAGGTTTCAGATACGCAGTATTTT. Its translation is CASAAAQVSDTQYF.

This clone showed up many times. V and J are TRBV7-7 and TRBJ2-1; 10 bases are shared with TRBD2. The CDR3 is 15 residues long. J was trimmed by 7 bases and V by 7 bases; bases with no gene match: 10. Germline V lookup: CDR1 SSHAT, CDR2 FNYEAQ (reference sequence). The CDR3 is CASISSGGAGNEQFF. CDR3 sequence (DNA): TGTGCCAGCATCTCCAGCGGGGGGGCAGGGAATGAGCAGTTCTTC.